The clone carrying this T cell receptor beta chain turned up a few times. The table came from immunoSEQ multiplex PCR; TCRdb's copy has only in-frame clones and leaves some out. The data show roughly 53,000 clones, 60% to 80% seen once. The CDR3 contains 14 residues. With V trimmed by 3 bases and J by 4 bases, 5 bases remained unmatched. Germline CDR1 reads GTSNPN; CDR2 reads SVGIG (reference sequence). The data derive from a study of T cell clones after liver transplantation. Study-level information: Liver transplant recipients had immunosuppression withdrawal attempted within 2 years. TCRbeta sequencing after a pre-transplant mixed lymphocyte reaction identified graft-donor-reactive clones, later tracked in post-transplant blood. Subjects received no induction therapy and standard immunosuppression until randomization at 12-24 months post-transplant. Tolerant meant at least one year fully off immunosuppression without liver enzymes above twice normal.

This TCR was sampled from a human patient who received a liver transplant. Some of the T cells might come from the graft donor. This chain uses TRBV30 with TRBJ1-4; TRBD1 aligns across 7 bases. Sequences were derived from CD4+ T cells from blood, sampled at the 22-month timepoint. The CDR3 nucleotides read TGTGCCTGGAGAGTACAGGGGATTAATGAAAAACTGTTTTTT. Amino acids: CAWRVQGINEKLFF.